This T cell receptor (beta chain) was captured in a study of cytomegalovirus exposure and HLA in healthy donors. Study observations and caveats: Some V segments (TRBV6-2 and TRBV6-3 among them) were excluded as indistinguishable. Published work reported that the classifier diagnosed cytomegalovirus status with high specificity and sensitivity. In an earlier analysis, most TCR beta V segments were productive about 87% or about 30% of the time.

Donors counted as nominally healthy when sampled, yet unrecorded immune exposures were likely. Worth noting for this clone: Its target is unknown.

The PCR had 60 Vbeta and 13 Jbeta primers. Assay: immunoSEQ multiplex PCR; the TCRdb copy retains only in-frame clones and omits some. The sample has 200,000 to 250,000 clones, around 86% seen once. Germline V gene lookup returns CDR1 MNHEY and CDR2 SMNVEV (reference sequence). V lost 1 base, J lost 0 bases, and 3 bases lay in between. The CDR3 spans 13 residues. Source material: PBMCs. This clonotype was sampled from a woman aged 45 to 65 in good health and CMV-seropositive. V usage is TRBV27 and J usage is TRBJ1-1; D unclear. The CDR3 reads CASSLLVNTEAFF. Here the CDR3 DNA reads TGTGCCAGCAGTTTATTAGTGAACACTGAAGCTTTCTTT.